This T cell receptor beta chain was sequenced in a study of response to subunit inactivated influenza vaccine. V shed 6 bases and J 4 bases; nucleotides not matched to a gene: 15. Germline CDR1 and CDR2: DFQATT and SNEGSKA (reference sequence). The CDR3 is 17 amino acids. Regarding the study as a whole: After each seasonal influenza vaccination, few new T cells are recruited, the authors suggested.

This clonotype occurred a few times. Antigen specificity is unknown. TCRdb recomputed calls from the RT-PCR reads with MiXCR, one row per CDR3 protein. The sample consists of 600,000 to 850,000 distinct CDR3 sequences, 14% of them appearing once. V is TRBV20-1 and J is TRBJ2-1; 10 bases are a match to TRBD2. The receptor was derived from a man aged 50 or older who received an inactivated influenza vaccine. This specimen was PBMCs from blood, taken 14 to 15 days before vaccination. The CDR3 here is CSAEMLAGVAGYNEQFF. CDR3 in DNA: TGCAGTGCAGAAATGCTAGCGGGAGTCGCTGGGTACAATGAGCAGTTCTTC.